The following is a T cell receptor beta chain sequence with its context. Clones were sequenced by immunoSEQ multiplex PCR, and TCRdb holds only the in-frame ones, with some missing. The table shows about 89,000 clones, with approximately 81% occurring only once. This CDR3 is built from 16 residues. Germline values: CDR1 KGHDR, CDR2 SFDVKD. Trimming removed 3 bases from V and 1 base from J, with 12 bases in between. This sample was taken from a study of control samples from healthy donors and cancer patients. This clonotype was obtained from a woman between 40 and 50 years old in good health. V gene TRBV24-1 combines with J gene TRBJ1-3; D unclear. Input material: blood. CDR3 in amino acids: CATSDGRTDSGNTIYF. Written as DNA, the CDR3 is TGTGCCACCAGTGATGGAAGGACTGATTCTGGAAACACCATATATTTT.